This TCR beta chain came from a study of CD8 T cells in ankylosing spondylitis. Findings of the study overall: Prior work had noted some motif variants in reactive arthritis blood and synovial fluid. The disease-linked clones had a CD8+ phenotype and low blood frequencies. Reportedly, matched ankylosing spondylitis synovial fluid was significantly enriched for disease-linked clones. A motif in TCR beta, a set of eight highly homologous variants, appeared characteristic of ankylosing spondylitis blood.

The germline gives CDR1 SQVTM, CDR2 ANQGSEA. This CDR3 is built from 12 residues. V was pared by 3 bases and J by 4 bases, with 9 bases between. This clonotype was picked up many times. The antigen remains unidentified. Library preparation for TCR beta used quantitative 5'-RACE with molecular barcodes. Each CDR3 protein is one row after TCRdb ran MiXCR on the 5' RACE reads. Of around 490,000 distinct CDR3 sequences listed, roughly 5% are singletons. Input material: blood, either unsorted or a sorted T cell fraction (not recorded which). The receptor comes from a male donor with ankylosing spondylitis. The gene calls are TRBV29-1 and TRBJ1-1; possibly TRBD1 for D (5 bases). This CDR3 reads CSVDRERTEAFF. DNA of the CDR3: TGCAGCGTTGACAGGGAGCGCACTGAAGCTTTCTTT.